Listed below are T cell receptor beta chains from one sample, sequenced in a study of T cells in Graves' hyperthyroidism and ophthalmopathy. Each CDR3 protein gets one entry after TCRdb re-called the multiplex PCR reads with MiXCR. The profile shows 530,000 or so distinct CDR3 sequences, roughly 17% of them singletons. Sequences were obtained from blood. All receptors come from a woman under 30 with Graves' ophthalmopathy. CDR3s include the opening cysteine and the closing phenylalanine or tryptophan. A D gene is named only where the DNA matches it firmly. Part of the rows lack a size; the others show once, few, many or a class for expanded clones.

TRBV6-2/TRBV6-3	many	TRBJ2-5	NA	CASTSLAQETQYF	TGTGCCAGCACCTCTCTGGCTCAAGAGACCCAGTACTTC
TRBV12-3/TRBV12-4	many	TRBJ2-1	NA	CASSKGGGAQNEQFF	TGTGCCAGCAGTAAAGGGGGTGGAGCCCAGAATGAGCAGTTCTTC
TRBV29-1	few	TRBJ1-2	TRBD1	CSVAPLQGEGGYTF	TGCAGCGTTGCCCCTTTGCAGGGGGAAGGAGGCTACACCTTC
TRBV9	NA	TRBJ2-3	TRBD1	CASKPPGGNTDTQYF	TGTGCCAGCAAGCCGCCAGGGGGTAACACAGATACGCAGTATTTT
TRBV20-1	few	TRBJ2-7	NA	CSARDRDSVAYEQYF	TGCAGTGCTAGAGATCGCGATAGCGTAGCCTACGAGCAGTACTTC
TRBV27	NA	TRBJ2-4	TRBD1	CASSKPGQGAAKNIQYF	TGTGCCAGCAGTAAACCGGGACAGGGGGCAGCCAAAAACATTCAGTACTTC
TRBV19	few	TRBJ1-2	NA	CASSTSSGVNYGYTF	TGTGCCAGTAGTACATCGTCGGGGGTTAACTATGGCTACACCTTC
TRBV19	NA	TRBJ2-1	NA	CASSIHFGGVQENEQFF	TGTGCCAGTAGTATACATTTCGGCGGGGTACAAGAGAATGAGCAGTTCTTC
TRBV3-1	few	TRBJ2-2	NA	CASSQGWENTGELFF	TGTGCCAGCAGCCAAGGCTGGGAGAACACCGGGGAGCTGTTTTTT
TRBV11-2	many	TRBJ2-3	NA	CASSSNNLRGTQYF	TGTGCCAGCAGCTCGAACAATCTCAGGGGTACGCAGTATTTT
TRBV4-3	NA	TRBJ1-1	NA	CASSQGGTLNTEAFF	TGCGCCAGCAGCCAAGGGGGCACCTTGAACACTGAAGCTTTCTTT
TRBV3-1	few	TRBJ2-3	TRBD2	CASSQDWTSGLADTQYF	TGTGCCAGCAGCCAAGACTGGACTAGCGGTCTTGCAGATACGCAGTATTTT
TRBV28	many	TRBJ1-1	NA	CASSDVNTEAFF	TGTGCCAGCAGTGACGTGAACACTGAAGCTTTCTTT
TRBV7-9	NA	TRBJ2-2	NA	CASSLDERGVLFF	TGTGCCAGCAGCTTAGATGAGAGGGGAGTGCTGTTTTTT
TRBV6-1	many	TRBJ1-5	TRBD1	CARERGDSRKDQPQHF	TGTGCCAGGGAAAGGGGGGACAGCCGGAAGGATCAGCCCCAGCATTTT
TRBV4-2	NA	TRBJ1-1	TRBD1	CASSLLDGTGNAFF	TGTGCCAGCAGCCTCCTCGATGGGACAGGGAACGCTTTCTTT
TRBV20-1	many	TRBJ1-2	TRBD1	CSASRDSHGYTF	TGCAGTGCTAGTAGGGACAGCCATGGCTACACCTTC
TRBV6-2/TRBV6-3	many	TRBJ1-1	NA	CASSYPGAKTEAFF	TGTGCCAGCAGTTACCCGGGGGCGAAAACTGAAGCTTTCTTT
TRBV4-1	few	TRBJ2-3	TRBD2	CASSQVPLAGGNTDTQYF	TGCGCCAGCAGCCAAGTGCCCTTAGCGGGGGGGAACACAGATACGCAGTATTTT
TRBV4-3	NA	TRBJ2-2	NA	CASSYKTGGSGELFF	TGCGCCAGCAGCTACAAGACAGGCGGGTCCGGGGAGCTGTTTTTT
TRBV10-3	few	TRBJ2-5	NA	CAISGDNRQYF	TGTGCCATCAGCGGGGATAACCGCCAGTACTTC
TRBV9	NA	TRBJ2-5	TRBD2	CASSPRTSGRFQETQYF	TGTGCCAGCAGCCCGAGGACTAGCGGGAGGTTTCAAGAGACCCAGTACTTC
TRBV6-1	many	TRBJ2-3	NA	CASSAPTTQYF	TGTGCCAGCAGTGCCCCCACTACGCAGTATTTT
TRBV28	many	TRBJ1-1	NA	CASSFLRGVPAFF	TGTGCCAGCAGTTTTTTACGGGGGGTCCCAGCTTTCTTT
TRBV7-3	few	TRBJ2-1	NA	CASSRDRNNEQFF	TGTGCCAGCAGCCGGGACCGAAACAATGAGCAGTTCTTC
TRBV3-1	few	TRBJ2-7	NA	CASSQGSGSYEQYF	TGTGCCAGCAGCCAAGGTAGCGGCTCCTACGAGCAGTACTTC
TRBV29-1	many	TRBJ2-3	NA	CSAARELGHTDTQYF	TGCAGCGCGGCCAGGGAGTTGGGGCACACAGATACGCAGTATTTT
TRBV5-4	few	TRBJ2-3	TRBD2	CASSPGLAESTDTQYF	TGTGCCAGCAGCCCCGGACTAGCAGAAAGCACAGATACGCAGTATTTT
TRBV7-6	many	TRBJ1-1	TRBD1	CASSGTGVHTEAFF	TGTGCCAGCAGCGGGACAGGGGTGCACACTGAAGCTTTCTTT
TRBV28	few	TRBJ1-4	NA	CASSPSQGNNEKLFF	TGTGCCAGCAGTCCCTCTCAGGGGAATAATGAAAAACTGTTTTTT
TRBV3-1	few	TRBJ2-2	NA	CASSPRVEGPGELFF	TGTGCCAGCAGTCCCAGGGTAGAGGGTCCCGGGGAGCTGTTTTTT